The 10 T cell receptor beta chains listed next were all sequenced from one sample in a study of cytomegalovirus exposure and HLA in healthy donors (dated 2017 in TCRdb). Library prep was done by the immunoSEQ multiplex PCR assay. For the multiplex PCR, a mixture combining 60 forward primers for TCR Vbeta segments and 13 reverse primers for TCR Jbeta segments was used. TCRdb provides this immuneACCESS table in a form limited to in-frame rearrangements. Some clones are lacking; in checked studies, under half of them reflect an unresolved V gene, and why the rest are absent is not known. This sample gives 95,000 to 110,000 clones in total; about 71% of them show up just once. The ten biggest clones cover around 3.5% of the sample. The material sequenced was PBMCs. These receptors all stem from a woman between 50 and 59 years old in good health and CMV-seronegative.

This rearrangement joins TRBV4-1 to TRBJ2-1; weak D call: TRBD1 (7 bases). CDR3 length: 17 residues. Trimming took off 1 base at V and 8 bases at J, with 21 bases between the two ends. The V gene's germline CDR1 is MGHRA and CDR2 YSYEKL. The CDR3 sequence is CASSQARRGPIKDEQFF. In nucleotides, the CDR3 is TGCGCCAGCAGCCAAGCCAGGAGGGGGCCCATCAAGGATGAGCAGTTCTTC.

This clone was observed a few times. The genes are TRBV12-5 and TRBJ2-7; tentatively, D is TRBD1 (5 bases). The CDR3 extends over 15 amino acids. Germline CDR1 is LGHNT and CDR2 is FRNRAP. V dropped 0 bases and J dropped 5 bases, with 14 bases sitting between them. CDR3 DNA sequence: TGTGCTAGTGGTTTGGTACTGGACATTTTGGACGAGCAGTACTTC. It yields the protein CASGLVLDILDEQYF.

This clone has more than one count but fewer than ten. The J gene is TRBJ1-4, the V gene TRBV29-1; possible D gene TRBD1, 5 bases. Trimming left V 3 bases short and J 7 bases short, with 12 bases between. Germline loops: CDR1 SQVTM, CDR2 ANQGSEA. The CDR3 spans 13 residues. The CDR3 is CSVDVPGGEKLFF. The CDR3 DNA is TGCAGCGTTGACGTCCCGGGGGGTGAAAAACTGTTTTTT.

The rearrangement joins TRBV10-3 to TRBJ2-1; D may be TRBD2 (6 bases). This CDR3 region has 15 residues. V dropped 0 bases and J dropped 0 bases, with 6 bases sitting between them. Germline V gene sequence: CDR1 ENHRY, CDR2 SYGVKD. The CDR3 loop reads CAISESGGSYNEQFF. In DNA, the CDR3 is TGTGCCATCAGTGAGTCCGGGGGCTCCTACAATGAGCAGTTCTTC.

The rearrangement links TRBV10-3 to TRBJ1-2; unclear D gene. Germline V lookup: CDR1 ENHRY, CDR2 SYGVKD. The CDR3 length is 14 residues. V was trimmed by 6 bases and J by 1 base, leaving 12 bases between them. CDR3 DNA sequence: TGTGCCATCAGAAGAGATAATTATAACTATGGCTACACCTTC. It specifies CAIRRDNYNYGYTF.

CDR3 amino acids: CASSVSDSANQPQHF. CDR3 DNA sequence: TGTGCCAGTAGTGTCTCGGACAGCGCAAATCAGCCCCAGCATTTT. This sequence joins TRBV19 and TRBJ1-5; tentative D call: TRBD1 (6 bases). The CDR3 length is 15 residues. V lost 5 bases, J lost 4 bases, and 15 bases lay in between. Per the germline V gene, CDR1 is LNHDA and CDR2 is SQIVND (reference sequence).

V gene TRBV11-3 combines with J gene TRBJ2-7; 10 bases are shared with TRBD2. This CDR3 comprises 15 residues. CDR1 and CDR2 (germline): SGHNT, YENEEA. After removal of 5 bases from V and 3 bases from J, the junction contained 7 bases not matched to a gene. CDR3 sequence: CASSPLAGKSYEQYF. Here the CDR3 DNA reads TGTGCCAGCAGCCCACTAGCGGGAAAGAGCTACGAGCAGTACTTC. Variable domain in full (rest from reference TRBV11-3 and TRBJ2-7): EAGVVQSPRYKIIEKKQPVAFWCNPISGHNTLYWYLQNLGQGPELLIRYENEEAVDDSQLPKDRFSAERLKGVDSTLKIQPAELGDSAVYLCASSPLAGKSYEQYFGPGTRLTVT.

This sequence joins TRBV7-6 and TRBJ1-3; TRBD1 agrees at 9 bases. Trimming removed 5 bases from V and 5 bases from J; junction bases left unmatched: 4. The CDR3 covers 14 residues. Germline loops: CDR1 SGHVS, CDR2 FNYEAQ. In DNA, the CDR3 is TGTGCCAGCAGCCCAGGGACAGGGAGAAACACCATATATTTT. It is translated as CASSPGTGRNTIYF.

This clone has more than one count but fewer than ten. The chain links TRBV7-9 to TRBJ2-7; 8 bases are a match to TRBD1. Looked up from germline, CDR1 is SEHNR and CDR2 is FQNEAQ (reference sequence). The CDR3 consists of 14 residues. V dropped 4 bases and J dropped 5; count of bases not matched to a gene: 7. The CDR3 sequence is CASSYRTGSHEQYF. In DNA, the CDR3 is TGTGCCAGCAGCTATAGGACAGGGAGCCACGAGCAGTACTTC.

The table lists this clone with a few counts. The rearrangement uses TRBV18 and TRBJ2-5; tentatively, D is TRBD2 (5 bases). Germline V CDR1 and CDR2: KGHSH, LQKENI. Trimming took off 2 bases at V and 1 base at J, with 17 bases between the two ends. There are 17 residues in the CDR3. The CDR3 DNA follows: TGTGCCAGCTCACCATTTCGCAGACTACCCTTCCAAGAGACCCAGTACTTC. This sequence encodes CASSPFRRLPFQETQYF.